The clone carrying this T cell receptor beta chain has just a few counts. Its cognate antigen is unknown. V gave up 6 bases and J gave up 1 base; unmatched junction bases: 8. CDR3 length: 16 amino acids. Germline V lookup: CDR1 MNHEY, CDR2 SVGAGI. The source of the sample is a study of T cells after yellow fever vaccination. Notes on the study in general: Reappearance after the booster was seen for most primary-vaccination clones, at approximately 97% CD4 and around 88% CD8. A minor fraction of clonotypes spanned both CD4 and CD8 compartments. Within FACS-sorted repertoires, abundant clonotypes contaminating from the bulk population could be present.

As TCR cDNA was made by 5'RACE template switching, a universal primer site and UMIs were added. MiXCR was run by TCRdb on the 5' RACE reads, yielding one entry per CDR3 protein. The table has about 240,000 distinct CDR3 sequences, 3.6% seen once; the top ten hold 15% to 20%. The source was PBMCs, collected 15 days after the yellow fever booster vaccination. The TCR comes from a man aged 18-30 years who received the YFV17D yellow fever vaccine. This chain links TRBV6-5 with TRBJ2-2; 7 nucleotides agree with TRBD1. Here the CDR3 DNA reads TGTGCCAGCAGGCGAGGGACAGCCGAGAACACCGGGGAGCTGTTTTTT. Translated: CASRRGTAENTGELFF.